Presented here are 32 T cell receptor beta chains from one specimen sequenced in a study of T cell responses to AZD1222 COVID-19 vaccine. Profiled with immunoSEQ multiplex PCR; TCRdb holds only in-frame clones, not every one. The sample lists over 85,000 clones; about four fifths were seen once. The sequencing here drew on peripheral blood, taken on day 0 of AZD1222 vaccination. The receptors shown here come from an adult in good health.

The chain links TRBV25-1 to TRBJ2-3; 8 positions match TRBD2. The CDR3 has 15 residues. The J segment lost 5 bases and the V segment lost 7 bases, leaving 11 bases of the junction unmatched. Germline V CDR1 and CDR2: MGHDK, SYGVNS. The CDR3 loop reads CASISAGRAGDTQYF. CDR3 nucleotide sequence: TGTGCCAGCATTTCCGCCGGGAGGGCGGGAGATACGCAGTATTTT.

V gene TRBV3-1 (or the pseudogene TRBV3-2) combines with J gene TRBJ2-5; no reliable D call. Germline assignment: CDR1 LGHDT and CDR2 YNNKEL (reference sequence). The CDR3 is 15 amino acids. Between the trimmed V and J ends, which lost 1 base and 1 base, there was a span of 10 bases. DNA for the CDR3: TGTGCCAGCAGCCAAGGATGGTTAACCCAAGAGACCCAGTACTTC. Its translation: CASSQGWLTQETQYF.

The chain has TRBV5-1 and TRBJ1-2, with D perhaps matching TRBD1 (5 bases). V was trimmed by 4 bases and J by 0 bases, leaving 13 bases between them. CDR3 length equals 15 residues. CDR1 and CDR2 from the germline V gene are SGHRS and YFSETQ. The CDR3 region has the DNA TGCGCCAGCAGCGTCGACAGTACTACTAACTATGGCTACACCTTC. Translated: CASSVDSTTNYGYTF.

This sequence joins TRBV5-1 and TRBJ1-1; D remains ambiguous. The CDR3 spans 13 residues. Germline CDR1 and CDR2: SGHRS and YFSETQ. V was clipped by 4 bases and J by 0 bases, with 7 bases between them. The CDR3 here is CASSPGLNTEAFF. The CDR3 nucleotides are TGCGCCAGCAGCCCAGGTCTGAACACTGAAGCTTTCTTT. The full variable domain, completed using reference TRBV5-1 and TRBJ1-1, is KAGVTQTPRYLIKTRGQQVTLSCSPISGHRSVSWYQQTPGQGLQFLFEYFSETQRNKGNFPGRFSGRQFSNSRSEMNVSTLELGDSALYLCASSPGLNTEAFFGQGTRLTVV.

The rearrangement links TRBV5-1 to TRBJ1-1, with D possibly TRBD1 on 5 matching bases. Trimming removed 4 bases from V and 8 bases from J, with 15 bases in between. CDR3 length: 13 amino acids. Looked up from germline, CDR1 is SGHRS and CDR2 is YFSETQ. CDR3 sequence reads: CASSLFGDREAFF. CDR3 in DNA: TGCGCCAGCAGCCTATTTGGCGACAGAGAAGCTTTCTTT.

The V call is TRBV5-1, the J call TRBJ1-6; D not resolved. V was pared by 0 bases and J by 7 bases, with 14 bases between. The V gene's germline CDR1 is SGHRS and CDR2 YFSETQ. The CDR3 has 16 amino acids. The CDR3, as DNA: TGCGCCAGCAGCTTGGGCGCGACGGCGAGCAATTCACCCCTCCACTTT. This gives the protein CASSLGATASNSPLHF.

This clone was observed a handful of times. V and J are TRBV27 and TRBJ2-3; D gene unclear. The CDR3 has 15 amino acids. The germline V and J ends were trimmed by 5 bases and 0 bases, with 12 bases remaining between them. The germline V gene has CDR1 MNHEY and CDR2 SMNVEV (reference sequence). CDR3 region: CASSELMTSTDTQYF. CDR3 in DNA: TGTGCCAGCAGTGAGCTCATGACTAGCACAGATACGCAGTATTTT.

The rearrangement uses TRBV19 and TRBJ1-5, with 9 bases identical to TRBD1. Unmatched junction bases numbered 10, after V lost 6 bases and J lost 4 bases. The CDR3 totals 16 residues. Germline V gene data show CDR1 as LNHDA and CDR2 as SQIVND (reference sequence). The CDR3 loop is CASRTVWTGVNQPQHF. CDR3 in DNA: TGTGCCAGTAGGACCGTTTGGACAGGGGTGAATCAGCCCCAGCATTTT.

This chain uses TRBV18 with TRBJ2-5, with D perhaps given as TRBD1 or TRBD2 (5 bases each). Between the trimmed V and J ends, which lost 0 bases and 4 bases, there was a span of 15 bases. Germline CDR1 KGHSH, CDR2 LQKENI. CDR3 size: 16 residues. The CDR3 here is CASSPPGVGLGETQYF. CDR3 DNA: TGTGCCAGCTCACCACCGGGGGTGGGCCTTGGAGAGACCCAGTACTTC.

The rearrangement uses TRBV7-9 and TRBJ2-4, with D hard to call. Trimming took 3 bases from V and 0 from J, leaving 9 bases between them. This CDR3 comprises 15 residues. From germline, CDR1 is SEHNR and CDR2 FQNEAQ (reference sequence). CDR3 in amino acids: CASSFSTLAKNIQYF. In DNA, the CDR3 is TGTGCCAGCAGCTTCTCAACCTTAGCCAAAAACATTCAGTACTTC.

The V and J genes are TRBV7-3 and TRBJ2-1; the match to TRBD2 covers 10 bases. This CDR3 is 15 amino acids long. The V segment lost 4 bases and the J segment 6 bases; nucleotides outside the gene matches: 6. CDR1 and CDR2 (germline): SGHTA, FQGTGA. The CDR3 DNA sequence: TGTGCCAGCAGCTCCGGGACTAGCGTCCTCAATGAGCAGTTCTTC. Its protein product is CASSSGTSVLNEQFF.

The chain employs TRBV10-3 and TRBJ1-2; D uncertain. V was trimmed by 3 bases and J by 2 bases, leaving 4 bases between them. Germline V gives CDR1 ENHRY, CDR2 SYGVKD. There are 12 residues in the CDR3. The chain's CDR3 is CAISDGNYGYTF. DNA of the CDR3: TGTGCCATCAGTGACGGGAACTATGGCTACACCTTC.

This clone appeared a few times. J is TRBJ2-1 and V is TRBV9; D possibly uses TRBD1 or TRBD2 (6 bases each). CDR3 length equals 15 residues. Looked up from germline, CDR1 is SGDLS and CDR2 is YYNGEE. Trimming left V 3 bases short and J 3 bases short, with 13 bases between. CDR3 DNA: TGTGCCAGCAGCGCCGAAGGGGGGATCTACAATGAGCAGTTCTTC. It is translated as CASSAEGGIYNEQFF.

The chain joins TRBV19 to TRBJ2-7; 7 nucleotides line up with TRBD1. The V and J ends lost 9 bases and 5 bases, in that order; junction bases with no gene match: 16. The CDR3 contains 15 residues. Germline V gene data show CDR1 as LNHDA and CDR2 as SQIVND (reference sequence). CDR3 DNA sequence: TGTGCCAGGCCCCCGACAGGGATGGACTTCGACGAGCAGTACTTC. Translating gives CARPPTGMDFDEQYF. Combining the CDR3 with reference TRBV19 and TRBJ2-7 gives the whole variable domain DGGITQSPKYLFRKEGQNVTLSCEQNLNHDAMYWYRQDPGQGLRLIYYSQIVNDFQKGDIAEGYSVSREKKESFPLTVTSAQKNPTAFYLCARPPTGMDFDEQYFGPGTRLTVT.

V and J are TRBV12-3 or TRBV12-4 and TRBJ1-1; D not resolved. Trimming cost V 6 bases and J 5 bases, with 7 bases left between them. The CDR3 loop spans 11 amino acids. The CDR3 coding sequence is TGTGCCAGCAGCGAAGAGACTGAAGCTTTCTTT. It is translated as CASSEETEAFF.

This chain links TRBV30 with TRBJ1-4, with D possibly matching TRBD1 (6 bases). Per the germline V gene, CDR1 is GTSNPN and CDR2 is SVGIG (reference sequence). V lost 2 bases, J lost 8 bases, and 12 bases lay in between. The CDR3 is made up of 13 amino acids. Here the CDR3 DNA reads TGTGCCTGGAGTCGTGGGGGCGCCGAAAAACTGTTTTTT. Residues: CAWSRGGAEKLFF. The full variable domain, completed using reference TRBV30 and TRBJ1-4, is SQTIHQWPATLVQPVGSPLSLECTVEGTSNPNLYWYRQAAGRGLQLLFYSVGIGQISSEVPQNLSASRPQDRQFILSSKKLLLSDSGFYLCAWSRGGAEKLFFGSGTQLSVL.

This chain links TRBV12-3 or TRBV12-4 with TRBJ1-2, with 7 bases identical to TRBD1. CDR3 length equals 13 residues. Trimming cost V 6 bases and J 3 bases; bases outside gene matches: 4. The CDR3 protein is CASRQGQHYGYTF. In nucleotides, the CDR3 is TGTGCCAGCAGGCAGGGACAGCACTATGGCTACACCTTC.

The gene calls are TRBV7-2 and TRBJ2-1; D is possibly TRBD1 (7 bases). The germline CDR1 and CDR2 sequences are SGHTA and FQGNSA. The CDR3 length is 15 residues. V lost 5 bases to trimming and J lost 3 bases, with 14 bases between them. The CDR3 region is CASSKWGDSYNEQFF. In nucleotides, the CDR3 is TGTGCCAGCAGCAAGTGGGGGGACAGCTACAATGAGCAGTTCTTC.

This clone has only one observation. The rearrangement links TRBV21-1 to TRBJ2-2; the table's D gene call, TRBD1, was not cross checked with the DNA. TRBV21-1 is a documented pseudogene. The CDR3 is made up of 16 amino acids. CDR3 nucleotides: TGTGCCAGCAGCAAAGTAGTGGGCCGCCCCGCCGGGGAGCTGTTTTTT. The encoded protein is CASSKVVGRPAGELFF.

The rearrangement links TRBV5-6 to TRBJ1-3; 9 bases line up with TRBD1. The CDR3 spans 16 residues. Germline assignment: CDR1 SGHDT and CDR2 YYEEEE. J lost 0 bases, V lost 4 bases, and 5 bases had no gene match. The DNA for the CDR3 is TGTGCCAGCAGCCTATGGGACAGGGACTCTGGAAACACCATATATTTT. This codes for CASSLWDRDSGNTIYF.

This clone is a singleton in its sample. The V and J genes are TRBV19 and TRBJ1-3; D is unresolved. This CDR3 spans 14 amino acids. The V end was cut by 6 bases, the J end by 4 bases, with 13 bases between. The V gene's germline CDR1 is LNHDA and CDR2 SQIVND (reference sequence). The CDR3 here is CASSDREFGNTIYF. CDR3 coding DNA: TGTGCCAGTAGCGACCGGGAATTCGGAAACACCATATATTTT.

V and J are TRBV11-2 and TRBJ1-5; the D gene is possibly TRBD1 (5 bases). The CDR3 totals 15 residues. Trimming left V 1 base short and J 2 bases short, with 9 bases between. Germline loops: CDR1 SGHAT, CDR2 FQNNGV. The CDR3 sequence is CASSLGGTRNQPQHF. CDR3 DNA sequence: TGTGCCAGCAGCTTAGGGGGCACCCGCAATCAGCCCCAGCATTTT.

As DNA, the CDR3 is TGCGCCAGCAGCTTAGGCTGGCACAATGAGCAGTTCTTC. Encoded protein: CASSLGWHNEQFF. V gene TRBV5-1 combines with J gene TRBJ2-1; D is unresolved. Germline V gives CDR1 SGHRS, CDR2 YFSETQ. Deletions cut 2 bases from V and 5 bases from J, with 8 bases between. The CDR3 extends over 13 amino acids. The entire variable domain, with the rest obtained from reference TRBV5-1 and TRBJ2-1, is as follows: KAGVTQTPRYLIKTRGQQVTLSCSPISGHRSVSWYQQTPGQGLQFLFEYFSETQRNKGNFPGRFSGRQFSNSRSEMNVSTLELGDSALYLCASSLGWHNEQFFGPGTRLTVL.

The J gene is TRBJ2-5, the V gene TRBV5-1; D uncertain. The CDR3 is 15 residues long. Trimming left V 0 bases short and J 2 bases short, with 11 bases between. Germline loops: CDR1 SGHRS, CDR2 YFSETQ. This CDR3 reads CASSLVLSPQETQYF. The CDR3 DNA follows: TGCGCCAGCAGCTTGGTTTTGTCACCACAAGAGACCCAGTACTTC.

The V and J genes are TRBV11-3 and TRBJ2-2, with 7 bases that match TRBD2. This CDR3 spans 15 amino acids. Germline V gene sequence: CDR1 SGHNT, CDR2 YENEEA. The J segment lost 4 bases and the V segment lost 5 bases, leaving 7 bases of the junction unmatched. The CDR3 loop reads CASSRKAGSTGELFF. DNA of the CDR3: TGTGCCAGCAGCCGAAAAGCGGGGAGCACCGGGGAGCTGTTTTTT.

This clone was picked up one time. This chain joins TRBV7-2 and TRBJ1-2; the D is unclear. From germline, CDR1 is SGHTA and CDR2 FQGNSA. This CDR3 is 15 amino acids long. Trimming pared 2 bases from V and 4 bases from J, leaving 14 bases between. This CDR3 reads CASSLSSDLGYGYTF. The CDR3 nucleotides read TGTGCCAGCAGCTTAAGTTCGGACCTGGGCTATGGCTACACCTTC.

This clone has just a few counts. The chain combines TRBV19 with TRBJ1-1, with unresolved D. The germline V gene has CDR1 LNHDA and CDR2 SQIVND (reference sequence). The CDR3 has 13 residues. Trimming took 5 bases from V and 5 from J, leaving 12 bases between them. The CDR3 bases are TGTGCCAGTAGTCCTCACCTGAGGACTGAAGCTTTCTTT. Translation gives CASSPHLRTEAFF.

This clone was picked up a small number of times. The CDR3 nucleotides read TGCGCCAGCAGCCAAGCGGCTGTAGGGACAGCCAAAAACATTCAGTACTTC. It encodes CASSQAAVGTAKNIQYF. The chain links TRBV4-1 to TRBJ2-4; D assignment may be TRBD1 or TRBD2 (5 bases each). The germline CDR1 and CDR2 sequences are MGHRA and YSYEKL. The CDR3 is 17 amino acids. Trimming stripped 1 base from V and 0 bases from J, with 13 bases between.

The sample holds a few counts of this clone. The chain recombines TRBV2 with TRBJ2-7, with D perhaps being TRBD1 or TRBD2 (5 bases each). V was pared by 6 bases and J by 8 bases, with 20 bases between. The CDR3 runs to 14 residues. The germline V gene encodes CDR1 SNHLY and CDR2 FYNNEI. In nucleotides, the CDR3 is TGTGCCAGCAGCGGTCAGGGCAGCGGCCCCAAGCAGTACGTC. Translating gives CASSGQGSGPKQYV.

This clone showed up just a few times. The chain is built from TRBV12-1 and TRBJ2-2; TRBD2 is taken as the D call from the table, unchecked against the DNA. TRBV12-1 is deemed a pseudogene. The CDR3 loop spans 15 amino acids. CDR3 loop: CASTSRQGGGGELFF. CDR3 coding DNA: TGTGCCAGCACGTCACGTCAGGGAGGAGGCGGGGAGCTGTTTTTT.

The sample holds one count of this clone. The chain couples TRBV14 to TRBJ1-6; tentative D call: TRBD1 (6 bases). V was clipped by 4 bases and J by 7 bases, with 14 bases between them. CDR1 and CDR2 from the germline V gene are SGHDN and FVKESK. The CDR3 is 15 amino acids. The CDR3 loop reads CASSPYRRGNSPLHF. CDR3 bases: TGTGCCAGCAGCCCTTACCGTAGGGGGAATTCACCCCTCCACTTT.

The chain joins TRBV19 to TRBJ2-7; possibly TRBD1 or TRBD2 for D (5 bases each). In germline, CDR1 is LNHDA, CDR2 SQIVND (reference sequence). CDR3 size: 15 residues. V dropped 7 bases and J dropped 2 bases, with 18 bases sitting between them. The CDR3 loop reads CASTTVRDHPYEQYF. The CDR3 DNA reads TGTGCCAGTACAACCGTCAGGGACCATCCCTACGAGCAGTACTTC.